The next 12 T cell receptor beta chains were all read from a single sample in a study of T cells in Graves' hyperthyroidism and ophthalmopathy. Researchers took RNA transcripts and amplified the TCR beta CDR3 regions from them. Primed by the HTBI set, a first-round RT-PCR was run on the TCR CDR3. TCRdb re-analysed the multiplex PCR reads in MiXCR, keeping a single row per CDR3 protein. The data contain fewer than 500,000 distinct CDR3 sequences, roughly 14% of them singletons. The sequenced sample consisted of blood. These receptors were taken from a young man with Graves' ophthalmopathy.

This clonotype was seen repeatedly, ten times or more. This chain joins TRBV6-1 and TRBJ2-7; 9 bases are a match to TRBD2. CDR1 is MNHNS and CDR2 is SASEGT in the germline V gene. The CDR3 has 13 residues. After removal of 5 bases from V and 9 bases from J, the junction contained 8 bases not matched to a gene. CDR3 protein: CASSSSGRSRQYF. For the CDR3, the DNA is TGTGCCAGCAGTTCGAGCGGGAGGAGTAGGCAGTACTTC.

This clonotype was observed many times. This sequence joins TRBV7-9 and TRBJ2-3; D is tentatively TRBD1 or TRBD2 (6 bases each). Looked up from germline, CDR1 is SEHNR and CDR2 is FQNEAQ (reference sequence). The V gene lost 5 bases and the J gene lost 3 bases, with 15 bases spanning the gap. The length of the CDR3 is 15 residues. CDR3 sequence reads: CASSTPTGGTDTQYF. DNA for the CDR3: TGTGCCAGCAGCACGCCGACAGGAGGGACAGATACGCAGTATTTT.

This clonotype was counted at least ten times. This chain joins TRBV6-1 and TRBJ2-7; D unresolved. The CDR3 is made up of 15 amino acids. V was clipped by 1 base and J by 3 bases, with 13 bases between them. The germline gives CDR1 MNHNS, CDR2 SASEGT. CDR3 sequence: CASSEVGSMGYEQYF. The CDR3 DNA follows: TGTGCCAGCAGTGAAGTCGGCAGCATGGGCTACGAGCAGTACTTC.

The table lists this clonotype with many counts. The V and J genes are TRBV6-1 and TRBJ1-2, with D uncertain. With 3 bases removed from V and 2 bases from J, the gap between germline ends came to 7 bases. CDR1 and CDR2 from the germline V gene are MNHNS and SASEGT. This CDR3 is 13 amino acids long. CDR3 in DNA: TGTGCCAGCAGTGACGGATCGAACTATGGCTACACCTTC. Translated, it gives CASSDGSNYGYTF.

Ten or more counts support this clonotype. V usage is TRBV2 and J usage is TRBJ2-1, with a weak D call TRBD2 (5 bases). CDR1 is SNHLY and CDR2 is FYNNEI in the germline V gene. The CDR3 spans 11 residues. Trimming took off 4 bases at V and 12 bases at J, with 10 bases between the two ends. The CDR3 nucleotides read TGTGCCAGCAGTGGGGAGCGGCTGCAGTTCTTC. It specifies CASSGERLQFF. The full variable domain, in which reference TRBV2 and TRBJ2-1 provide the parts outside the CDR3, is EPEVTQTPSHQVTQMGQEVILRCVPISNHLYFYWYRQILGQKVEFLVSFYNNEISEKSEIFDDQFSVERPDGSNFTLKIRSTKLEDSAMYFCASSGERLQFFGPGTRLTVL.

This clonotype appeared a few times. This chain joins TRBV5-6 and TRBJ2-5; 13 bases map to TRBD2. Trimming removed 5 bases from V and 0 bases from J; junction bases left unmatched: 7. Germline V gene sequence: CDR1 SGHDT, CDR2 YYEEEE. The length of the CDR3 is 17 residues. DNA of the CDR3: TGTGCCAGCAGACCTTGGACTAGCGGGGGTTACCAAGAGACCCAGTACTTC. It encodes CASRPWTSGGYQETQYF.

The genes are TRBV19 and TRBJ2-1; TRBD2 aligns across 12 bases. There are 16 residues in the CDR3. Germline V gives CDR1 LNHDA, CDR2 SQIVND (reference sequence). Trimming took 6 bases from V and 1 from J; bases not matched to a gene: 4. CDR3 DNA: TGTGCCAGTAGACCTAGCGGGGGGGCATCCTACAATGAGCAGTTCTTC. Amino acids: CASRPSGGASYNEQFF. The full variable domain, in which reference TRBV19 and TRBJ2-1 provide the parts outside the CDR3, is DGGITQSPKYLFRKEGQNVTLSCEQNLNHDAMYWYRQDPGQGLRLIYYSQIVNDFQKGDIAEGYSVSREKKESFPLTVTSAQKNPTAFYLCASRPSGGASYNEQFFGPGTRLTVL.

This clonotype was seen at least ten times. The V and J genes are TRBV7-9 and TRBJ2-5; TRBD2 agrees at 7 bases. The CDR3 runs to 14 residues. Germline V lookup: CDR1 SEHNR, CDR2 FQNEAQ (reference sequence). V gave up 7 bases and J gave up 0 bases; unmatched junction bases: 5. CDR3 sequence reads: CASTTGGDQETQYF. The CDR3 nucleotides are TGTGCCAGCACTACTGGGGGGGACCAAGAGACCCAGTACTTC.

This clonotype has at least ten counts. The V gene is TRBV3-1, the J gene TRBJ1-4; tentative D call: TRBD1 (6 bases). With 7 bases removed from V and 4 bases from J, the gap between germline ends came to 10 bases. This CDR3 is built from 13 residues. CDR1 is LGHDT, CDR2 YNNKEL, per germline (reference sequence). This CDR3 reads CASTDSNNEKLFF. CDR3 sequence (DNA): TGTGCCAGCACGGACAGTAATAATGAAAAACTGTTTTTT.

The DNA for the CDR3 is TGTGCCAGCAGTCACGGCCTGGACGGCGGGGAGCTGTTTTTT. It yields the protein CASSHGLDGGELFF. The chain is built from TRBV27 and TRBJ2-2; D ambiguous. The ends were cut back, 5 bases at V and 7 bases at J, with 14 bases in the middle. The CDR3 covers 14 residues. From germline, CDR1 is MNHEY and CDR2 SMNVEV (reference sequence).

About this clonotype: A read error may account for a junction end that differs from germline. The chain couples TRBV12-3 or TRBV12-4 to TRBJ1-2, with 11 bases aligning to TRBD1. The CDR3 consists of 15 residues. Here the CDR3 DNA reads TGTGCCAGCAGTTTGGGGACAGGGGGACATTATGCCTACACCTTC. Amino acid sequence: CASSLGTGGHYAYTF.

This clonotype was seen more than once but under ten times. The V call is TRBV27, the J call TRBJ2-5, with no clear D. The germline CDR1 and CDR2 sequences are MNHEY and SMNVEV (reference sequence). The ends were cut back, 3 bases at V and 5 bases at J, with 13 bases in the middle. The CDR3 sequence is 14 residues long. The CDR3 sequence: CASSLGGSLETQYF. CDR3 in DNA: TGTGCCAGCAGTTTGGGTGGTAGCCTGGAGACCCAGTACTTC.